The 4 T cell receptor beta chains presented below share a single source sample, sequenced in a study of cytomegalovirus exposure and HLA in healthy donors. Use of 60 Vbeta and 13 Jbeta primers characterized the PCR. Sequencing was performed with immunoSEQ multiplex PCR; in TCRdb, only in-frame clones are kept and a portion is missing. Found here are approximately 100,000 clones, roughly 80% of them singletons; the top ten hold 15% to 20%. Material: PBMCs. These receptors came from a man in his sixties in good health and CMV-seropositive.

Note on this clone: One junction end disagrees with the germline gene, perhaps due to a read error. This chain uses TRBV7-7 with TRBJ2-5, with D possibly matching TRBD1 (5 bases). This CDR3 has 14 amino acids. Germline-derived CDR1 and CDR2 are SSHAT and FNYEAQ (reference sequence). The CDR3 spells CASSLRQYQETQYF. CDR3 in DNA: TGTGCTAGCAGCTTACGACAGTATCAAGAGACCCAGTACTTC.

In this sample, this clone turned up a few times. V usage is TRBV14 and J usage is TRBJ1-1, with D tentatively TRBD1 (5 bases). The V end was cut by 3 bases, the J end by 0 bases, with 11 bases between. The CDR3 has 15 residues. CDR1 and CDR2 (germline): SGHDN, FVKESK. The CDR3 region is CASSQSGALNTEAFF. The CDR3 region has the DNA TGTGCCAGCAGCCAGAGTGGGGCCTTGAACACTGAAGCTTTCTTT.

The chain uses TRBV7-6 and TRBJ1-6; D remains ambiguous. The CDR3 runs to 14 residues. Germline CDR1 reads SGHVS; CDR2 reads FNYEAQ. The V gene lost 6 bases and the J gene lost 3 bases, with 9 bases spanning the gap. The CDR3 region has the DNA TGTGCCAGCAGGGAGGGTATCTATAATTCACCCCTCCACTTT. Protein sequence: CASREGIYNSPLHF.

The chain combines TRBV7-9 with TRBJ1-1; maybe TRBD1 (5 bases). The ends were cut back, 3 bases at V and 1 base at J, with 9 bases in the middle. Germline CDR1 SEHNR, CDR2 FQNEAQ (reference sequence). This CDR3 is 14 amino acids long. CDR3 residues: CASSFGGGNTEAFF. The DNA for the CDR3 is TGTGCCAGCAGCTTTGGGGGGGGGAACACTGAAGCTTTCTTT.